This T cell receptor beta chain was recorded in a study of shared clonotypes between healthy human individuals. Original processing notes: ImmunoSEQ output held junction-only sequences without quality scores, so filtering differed. Produced via immunoSEQ multiplex PCR; TCRdb's table is partial and in-frame only. V and J calls and clone size are as listed in that table; D and trimming were resolved from the DNA. The data show roughly 1,100,000 clones, with 75% seen just once and about 1.5% held by the top ten. Only Caucasian adults living in Nashville, Tennessee served as donors. Sequencing input: memory CD4+ T cells sorted from blood. The subset denotes: CD45RA-negative fraction. The sequence was obtained from a man aged 18 to 30 in good health.

Written as DNA, the CDR3 is TGTGCCAGCAGCCCCCGAGTGGAGGACACTGAAGCTTTCTTT. This encodes CASSPRVEDTEAFF. The V gene is TRBV5-4, the J gene TRBJ1-1; the D is unclear. CDR3 length: 14 amino acids. Germline V CDR1 and CDR2: SGHNT, YYREEE (reference sequence). Trimming shortened V by 4 bases and J by 3 bases, and 13 bases separated the two germline ends.